One sample yielded the 9 T cell receptor beta chains listed below, sequenced in a study of regulatory T cells in long-lasting Graves disease. Noted time point: persistent/refractory GD, antithyroid drugs over 5 years with positive TRAb. PBMC-derived RNA was used for the TCR library. Libraries of TCR beta came from iRepertoire HTBI primers plus Arm-PCR of CDR3 regions. MiXCR, applied by TCRdb to the multiplex PCR reads, yields one record per CDR3 protein. The sample carries around 340,000 distinct CDR3 sequences, around a fifth recorded once. The sample consisted of peripheral blood mononuclear cells (PBMCs), taken when the disease was refractory, from a patient treated with antithyroid drugs. These receptor sequences come from a female donor with Graves disease.

This chain uses TRBV30 with TRBJ2-6; D ambiguous. The CDR3 sequence is 11 residues long. Germline V gene lookup returns CDR1 GTSNPN and CDR2 SVGIG (reference sequence). Trimming took off 2 bases at V and 7 bases at J, with 3 bases between the two ends. The chain's CDR3 is CAWSTANVLTF. The CDR3 DNA sequence: TGTGCCTGGAGTACCGCCAACGTCCTGACTTTC.

There are many counts of this clonotype. The chain has TRBV29-1 and TRBJ2-5; D gene unclear. V lost 0 bases, J lost 2 bases, and 10 bases lay in between. The CDR3 runs to 14 residues. CDR1 is SQVTM, CDR2 ANQGSEA, per germline. The CDR3 coding sequence is TGCAGCGTTGAAGAAGTCAGGAAACAAGAGACCCAGTACTTC. It is translated as CSVEEVRKQETQYF.

This clonotype has a count of ten or more. The chain joins TRBV7-2 to TRBJ1-5, with D hard to call. Trimming shortened V by 1 base and J by 4 bases, and 14 bases separated the two germline ends. The CDR3 extends over 16 amino acids. Germline-derived CDR1 and CDR2 are SGHTA and FQGNSA. CDR3 coding DNA: TGTGCCAGCAGCTTAGGAGTAAGGCTGGGGAATCAGCCCCAGCATTTT. It translates to CASSLGVRLGNQPQHF.

Comment on this clonotype: Possible read error: a much larger clone is one base away. The genes are TRBV25-1 and TRBJ1-1; D is unresolved. The germline gives CDR1 MGHDK, CDR2 SYGVNS. Trimming removed 10 bases at V and 0 bases at J, with 15 bases between. This CDR3 spans 14 amino acids. The CDR3 region has the DNA TGTGCCAACAGCAGAGTCGGTTTGAACACTGAAGCTTTCTTT. It encodes CANSRVGLNTEAFF. Drawing the rest from reference TRBV25-1 and TRBJ1-1, the complete variable domain is EADIYQTPRYLVIGTGKKITLECSQTMGHDKMYWYQQDPGMELHLIHYSYGVNSTEKGDLSSESTVSRIRTEHFPLTLESARPSHTSQYLCANSRVGLNTEAFFGQGTRLTVV.

This clonotype has a handful of counts. CDR3 sequence (DNA): TGTGCCAGTAGTACGCTACAAGGGGTCGAGCAGTACTTC. Translation gives CASSTLQGVEQYF. V is TRBV19 and J is TRBJ2-7; possible D gene TRBD1, 5 bases. This CDR3 has 13 amino acids. CDR1 LNHDA and CDR2 SQIVND come from the germline V gene (reference sequence). V lost 4 bases and J lost 6, with 13 bases in between.

This clonotype was recorded a few times. This sequence joins TRBV20-1 and TRBJ2-2; 7 nucleotides align to TRBD1. The CDR3 is made up of 15 amino acids. The germline CDR1 and CDR2 sequences are DFQATT and SNEGSKA (reference sequence). The junction had 6 bases not matched to a gene; V was cut back by 3 bases and J by 2 bases. The CDR3 loop reads CSASKGTDNTGELFF. In nucleotides, the CDR3 is TGCAGTGCTAGTAAAGGGACAGATAACACCGGGGAGCTGTTTTTT.

There are many counts of this clonotype. The chain recombines TRBV7-6 with TRBJ1-4; 11 nucleotides match TRBD1. The CDR3 totals 14 residues. The germline V gene has CDR1 SGHVS and CDR2 FNYEAQ. With 4 bases clipped from V and 8 bases from J, the junction kept 3 bases outside the gene matches. CDR3 sequence: CASSSGQGEEKLFF. The CDR3 DNA reads TGTGCCAGCAGCTCGGGACAGGGGGAGGAAAAACTGTTTTTT.

This clonotype was detected a few times. V and J are TRBV6-2 or TRBV6-3 and TRBJ1-5, with 7 bases that match TRBD1. Losses at the gene ends were 6 bases for V and 6 bases for J; bases not matched to a gene: 8. The germline V gene has CDR1 MNHEY and CDR2 SVGEGT. CDR3 length: 14 residues. The CDR3: CASSTGQRGQPQHF. The CDR3 coding sequence is TGTGCCAGCAGCACGGGACAGAGGGGTCAGCCCCAGCATTTT.

In its sample, this clonotype was seen a few times. The chain uses TRBV7-9 and TRBJ1-1; tentative D call: TRBD1 (6 bases). Germline CDR1 SEHNR, CDR2 FQNEAQ (reference sequence). CDR3 length equals 14 residues. Trimming removed 4 bases from V and 6 bases from J, with 15 bases in between. Here the CDR3 DNA reads TGTGCCAGCAGCTCTACAGAGGGGGATTCTGAAGCTTTCTTT. The encoded protein is CASSSTEGDSEAFF.